These T cell receptor beta chains were read from a single sample in a study of radiotherapy plus CTLA-4 blockade in lung cancer. The data were produced by immunoSEQ multiplex PCR, yet TCRdb's version contains in-frame clones alone and is incomplete. Of around 110,000 clones listed, 85% were seen once; the top ten hold under 3%. Specimen: peripheral blood, collected from a patient treated with radiotherapy plus ipilimumab. The receptors derive from a human donor with non-small cell lung cancer that progressed on radiotherapy plus ipilimumab. Some clones in this sample may be carry-over from other donors' samples. Both conserved end residues are part of each CDR3. The order of the fields is V gene, clone size, J gene, D gene, CDR3 DNA, CDR3 protein. D genes are given only for firm matches. Clone size is stated in some rows and not others, as once, few, many or a class when expanded.

TRBV7-9	.	TRBJ1-1	.	TGTGCCAGCAGCTTATTTGAGAACACTGAAGCTTTCTTT	CASSLFENTEAFF
TRBV28	.	TRBJ1-1	.	TGTGCCAGCAGCGGATATGTGGGGAACACTGAAGCTTTCTTT	CASSGYVGNTEAFF
TRBV6-1	.	TRBJ2-7	TRBD1	TGTGCCAGCAGTAAACCGGGACAGGGGACCTACGAGCAGTACTTC	CASSKPGQGTYEQYF
TRBV6-5	.	TRBJ1-1	.	TGTGCCAGCAGTTACTCGACGGGGAAAACTGAAGCTTTCTTT	CASSYSTGKTEAFF
TRBV5-4	.	TRBJ2-5	TRBD2	TGTGCCAGCAGCTTTGCGCCTAGCGGGGGAGGGGAGACCCAGTACTTC	CASSFAPSGGGETQYF
TRBV4-1	.	TRBJ2-3	.	TGCGCCAGCAGCCAAGGACGGGACTCCTACACAGATACGCAGTATTTT	CASSQGRDSYTDTQYF
TRBV4-3	.	TRBJ2-1	TRBD1	TGCGCCAGCAGCCACCTGATCCGGGACAGGGGATCCAATGAGCAGTTCTTC	CASSHLIRDRGSNEQFF
TRBV5-1	.	TRBJ1-2	.	TGCGCCAGCAGCTTGGCGCTTCCCGGGGGCGACTATGGCTACACCTTC	CASSLALPGGDYGYTF
TRBV10-3	few	TRBJ2-7	TRBD1	TGTGCCATCAGTGAGGATGAGACAGGGGGCTACGAGCAGTACTTC	CAISEDETGGYEQYF
TRBV4-3	.	TRBJ2-3	.	TGCGCCAGCAGCCGGGTCCTAGCGCCTAGCACAGATACGCAGTATTTT	CASSRVLAPSTDTQYF
TRBV2	.	TRBJ1-6	.	TGTGCCAGCAAGGGCGACTATAATTCACCCCTCCACTTT	CASKGDYNSPLHF
TRBV10-3	.	TRBJ1-1	.	TGTGCCATCAGTGAACAGGGGAACACTGAAGCTTTCTTT	CAISEQGNTEAFF
TRBV6-6	.	TRBJ2-2	TRBD1	TGTGCCAGCAAAATACGAGGGACAGGGCACGGCGGGGAGCTGTTTTTT	CASKIRGTGHGGELFF
TRBV30	.	TRBJ2-7	.	TGTGCCTGGAGTCTCCCGGGAAGTTCCCAACCCTACGAGCAGTACTTC	CAWSLPGSSQPYEQYF
TRBV5-1	.	TRBJ2-2	.	TGCGCCAGCAGGGAGGGTCCGAACACCGGGGAGCTGTTTTTT	CASREGPNTGELFF
TRBV10-3	.	TRBJ2-1	.	TGTGCCATCAGTGAGGTACCCCCCGAAACCTACAATGAGCAGTTCTTC	CAISEVPPETYNEQFF
TRBV2	.	TRBJ2-1	.	TGTGCCAGCAGTGAAGAGGGGACGATATACAATGAGCAGTTCTTC	CASSEEGTIYNEQFF
TRBV5-4	.	TRBJ2-3	.	TGTGCCAGCAGTTCCCGGACGGGGAGCACAGATACGCAGTATTTT	CASSSRTGSTDTQYF
TRBV2	.	TRBJ1-4	.	TGTGCCAGCAGCGATCCCCCGACCTACGAAAAACTGTTTTTT	CASSDPPTYEKLFF
TRBV5-1	.	TRBJ1-1	.	TGCGCCAGCAGCTTTATGGCAGAGAACACTGAAGCTTTCTTT	CASSFMAENTEAFF
TRBV5-1	once	TRBJ2-7	.	TGCGCCAGCAGCTTGGCCCTCAGGGGCAACCTCGCTTCCGAGCAGTACTTC	CASSLALRGNLASEQYF